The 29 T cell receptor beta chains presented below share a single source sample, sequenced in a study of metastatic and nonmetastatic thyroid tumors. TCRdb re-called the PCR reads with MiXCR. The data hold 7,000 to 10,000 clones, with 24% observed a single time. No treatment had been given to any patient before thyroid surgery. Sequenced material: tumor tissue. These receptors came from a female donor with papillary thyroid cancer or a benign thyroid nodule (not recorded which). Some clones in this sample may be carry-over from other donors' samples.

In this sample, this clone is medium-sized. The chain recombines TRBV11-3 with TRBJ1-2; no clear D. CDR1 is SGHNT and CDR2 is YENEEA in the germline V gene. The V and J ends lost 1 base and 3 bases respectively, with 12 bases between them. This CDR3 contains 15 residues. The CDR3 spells CASSLVGGIDYGYTF. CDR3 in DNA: TGTGCCAGCAGCTTAGTAGGAGGTATTGACTATGGCTACACCTTC.

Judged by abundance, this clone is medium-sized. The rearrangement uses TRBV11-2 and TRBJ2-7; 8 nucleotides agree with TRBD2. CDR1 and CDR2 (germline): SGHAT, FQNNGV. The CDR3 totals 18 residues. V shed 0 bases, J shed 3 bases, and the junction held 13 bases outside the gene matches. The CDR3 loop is CASSLDWYGTRLFYEQYF. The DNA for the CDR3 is TGTGCCAGCAGCTTAGATTGGTACGGGACTAGACTTTTCTACGAGCAGTACTTC. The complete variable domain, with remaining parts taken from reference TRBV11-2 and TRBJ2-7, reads EAGVAQSPRYKIIEKRQSVAFWCNPISGHATLYWYQQILGQGPKLLIQFQNNGVVDDSQLPKDRFSAERLKGVDSTLKIQPAKLEDSAVYLCASSLDWYGTRLFYEQYFGPGTRLTVT.

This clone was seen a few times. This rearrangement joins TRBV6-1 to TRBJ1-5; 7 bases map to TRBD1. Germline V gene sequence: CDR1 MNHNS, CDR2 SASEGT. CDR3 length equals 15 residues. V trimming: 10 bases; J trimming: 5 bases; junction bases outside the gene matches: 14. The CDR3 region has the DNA TGTGCCACCTCCAAAGGGGGACAGAATTATCAGCCCCAGCATTTT. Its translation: CATSKGGQNYQPQHF.

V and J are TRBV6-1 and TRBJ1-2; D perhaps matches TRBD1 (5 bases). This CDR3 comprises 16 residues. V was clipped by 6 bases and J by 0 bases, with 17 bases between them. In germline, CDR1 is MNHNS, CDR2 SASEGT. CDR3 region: CASSDPQGQTNYGYTF. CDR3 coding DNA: TGTGCCAGCAGCGACCCTCAGGGTCAGACTAACTATGGCTACACCTTC.

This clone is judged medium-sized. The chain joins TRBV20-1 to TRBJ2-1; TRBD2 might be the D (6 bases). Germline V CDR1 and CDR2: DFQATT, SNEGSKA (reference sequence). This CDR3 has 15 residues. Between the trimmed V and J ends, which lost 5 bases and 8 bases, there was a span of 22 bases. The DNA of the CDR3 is TGCAGTGCTCCCCGGGGACTCCCCCCGGCCTATGAGCAGTTCTTC. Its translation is CSAPRGLPPAYEQFF.

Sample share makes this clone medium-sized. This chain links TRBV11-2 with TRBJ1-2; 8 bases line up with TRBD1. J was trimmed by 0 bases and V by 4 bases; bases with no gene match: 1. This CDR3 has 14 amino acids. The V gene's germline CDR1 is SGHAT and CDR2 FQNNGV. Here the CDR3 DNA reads TGTGCCAGCAGCTGGACAGGGACTAACTATGGCTACACCTTC. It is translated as CASSWTGTNYGYTF.

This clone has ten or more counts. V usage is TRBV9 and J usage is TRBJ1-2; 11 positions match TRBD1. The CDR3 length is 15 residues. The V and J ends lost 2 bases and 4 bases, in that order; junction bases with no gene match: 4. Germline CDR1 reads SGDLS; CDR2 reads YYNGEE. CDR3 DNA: TGTGCCAGCAGCGTCAGGGACAGGGGGGTCTATGGCTACACCTTC. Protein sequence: CASSVRDRGVYGYTF.

The CDR3 is CASTPVGTYASYNEQFF. CDR3 in DNA: TGCGCCAGCACCCCGGTGGGTACCTACGCCTCCTACAATGAGCAGTTCTTC. The rearrangement uses TRBV5-1 and TRBJ2-1; no definite D call. Trimming removed 6 bases from V and 0 bases from J, with 19 bases in between. CDR3 length: 17 amino acids. Germline CDR1 reads SGHRS; CDR2 reads YFSETQ.

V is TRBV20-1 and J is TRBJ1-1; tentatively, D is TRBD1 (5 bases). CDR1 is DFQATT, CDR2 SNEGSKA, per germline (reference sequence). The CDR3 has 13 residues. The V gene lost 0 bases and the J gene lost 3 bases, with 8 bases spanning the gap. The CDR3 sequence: CSARETVDTEAFF. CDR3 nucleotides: TGCAGTGCTAGAGAGACAGTAGACACTGAAGCTTTCTTT.

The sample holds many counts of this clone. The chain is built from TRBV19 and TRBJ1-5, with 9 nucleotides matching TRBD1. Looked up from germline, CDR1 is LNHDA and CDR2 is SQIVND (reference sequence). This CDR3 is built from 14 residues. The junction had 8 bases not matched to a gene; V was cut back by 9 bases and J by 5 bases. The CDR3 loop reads CASRGQGDHQPQHF. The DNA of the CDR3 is TGTGCCAGCCGGGGACAGGGTGATCATCAGCCCCAGCATTTT.

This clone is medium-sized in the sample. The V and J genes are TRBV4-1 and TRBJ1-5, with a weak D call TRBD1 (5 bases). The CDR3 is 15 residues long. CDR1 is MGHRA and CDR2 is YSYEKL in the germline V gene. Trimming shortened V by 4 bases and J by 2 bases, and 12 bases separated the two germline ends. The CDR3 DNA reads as TGCGCCAGCAGCCCCAGGGATGGGGGCAATCAGCCCCAGCATTTT. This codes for CASSPRDGGNQPQHF.

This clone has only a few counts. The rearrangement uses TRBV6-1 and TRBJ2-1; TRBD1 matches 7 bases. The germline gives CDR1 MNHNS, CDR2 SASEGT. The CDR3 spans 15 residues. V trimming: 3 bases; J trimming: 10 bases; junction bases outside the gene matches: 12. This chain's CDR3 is CASSDPRQGDREQFF. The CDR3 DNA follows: TGTGCCAGCAGTGATCCCCGACAGGGAGATAGGGAGCAGTTCTTC.

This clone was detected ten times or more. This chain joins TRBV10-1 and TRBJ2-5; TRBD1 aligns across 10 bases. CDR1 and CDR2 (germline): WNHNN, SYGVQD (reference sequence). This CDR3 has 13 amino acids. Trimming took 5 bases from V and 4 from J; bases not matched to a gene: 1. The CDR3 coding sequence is TGCGCCAGCAGTCGGGACAGGGGAGAGACCCAGTACTTC. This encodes CASSRDRGETQYF.

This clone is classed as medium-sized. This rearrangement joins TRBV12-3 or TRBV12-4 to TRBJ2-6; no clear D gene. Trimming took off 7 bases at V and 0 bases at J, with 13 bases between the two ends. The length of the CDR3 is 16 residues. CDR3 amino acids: CASKWGLISGANVLTF. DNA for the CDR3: TGTGCCAGCAAGTGGGGATTAATCTCTGGGGCCAACGTCCTGACTTTC.

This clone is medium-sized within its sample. Here the CDR3 reads CASSLSSGALKDGYTF. As DNA, the CDR3 is TGTGCCAGCAGTTTATCGTCCGGGGCCTTAAAAGATGGCTACACCTTC. The rearrangement joins TRBV27 to TRBJ1-2; the D gene is possibly TRBD1 (5 bases). The length of the CDR3 is 16 residues. Germline-derived CDR1 and CDR2 are MNHEY and SMNVEV (reference sequence). Trimming took 0 bases from V and 6 from J, leaving 17 bases between them.

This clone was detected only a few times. CDR3 DNA: TGTGCCAGCAGTCCGACAGGGGGAAACACTGAAGCTTTCTTT. This encodes CASSPTGGNTEAFF. The chain joins TRBV6-1 to TRBJ1-1; 9 bases agree with TRBD1. Looked up from germline, CDR1 is MNHNS and CDR2 is SASEGT. The CDR3 covers 14 residues. Trimming removed 5 bases from V and 2 bases from J; junction bases left unmatched: 3.

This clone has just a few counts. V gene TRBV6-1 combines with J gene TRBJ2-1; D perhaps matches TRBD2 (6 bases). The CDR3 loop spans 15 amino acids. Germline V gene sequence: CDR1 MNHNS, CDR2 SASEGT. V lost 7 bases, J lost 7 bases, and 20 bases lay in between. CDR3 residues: CASISITGTGNEQFF. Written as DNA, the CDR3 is TGTGCCAGCATTTCGATTACCGGGACTGGTAATGAGCAGTTCTTC.

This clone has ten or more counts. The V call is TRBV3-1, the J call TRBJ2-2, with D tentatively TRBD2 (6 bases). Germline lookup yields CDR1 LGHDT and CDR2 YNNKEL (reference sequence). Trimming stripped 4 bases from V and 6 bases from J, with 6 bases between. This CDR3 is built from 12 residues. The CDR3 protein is CASSRLAGELFF. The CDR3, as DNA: TGTGCCAGCAGCCGACTAGCCGGGGAGCTGTTTTTT.

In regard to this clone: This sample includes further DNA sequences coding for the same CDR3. Written as DNA, the CDR3 is TGTGCTAGCGGCCAAGGGACTAGCGGCTCTACCGGGGAGCTGTTTTTT. It specifies CASGQGTSGSTGELFF. The V and J genes are TRBV12-5 and TRBJ2-2, with TRBD2 matching 11 bases. With V trimmed by 9 bases and J by 5 bases, 11 bases remained unmatched. CDR1 is LGHNT, CDR2 FRNRAP, per germline. The CDR3 contains 16 residues.

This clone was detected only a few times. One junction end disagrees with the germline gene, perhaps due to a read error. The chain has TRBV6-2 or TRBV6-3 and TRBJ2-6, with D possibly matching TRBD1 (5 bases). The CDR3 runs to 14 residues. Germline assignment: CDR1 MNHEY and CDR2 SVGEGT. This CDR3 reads CASSWTTGANVLTF. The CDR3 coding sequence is TGTGCCAGCAGTTGGACAACTGGGGCCAACGTCCTTACTTTC.

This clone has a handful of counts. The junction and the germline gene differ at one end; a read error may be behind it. Here the CDR3 reads CASSPGYTGELFF. Here the CDR3 DNA reads TGTGCCAGCAGCCCCGGCTACACCGGGGAGCTGTTCTTT. This chain joins TRBV7-9 and TRBJ2-2, with D possibly matching TRBD2 (5 bases). Germline V gene lookup returns CDR1 SEHNR and CDR2 FQNEAQ (reference sequence). This CDR3 contains 13 residues.

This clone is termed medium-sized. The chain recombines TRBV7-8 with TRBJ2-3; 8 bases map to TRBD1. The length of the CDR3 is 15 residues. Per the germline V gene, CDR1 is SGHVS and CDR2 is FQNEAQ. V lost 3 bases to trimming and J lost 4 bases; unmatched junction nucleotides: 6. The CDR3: CASSLVPGGADTQYF. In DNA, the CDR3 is TGTGCCAGCAGCTTGGTCCCAGGGGGCGCAGATACGCAGTATTTT.

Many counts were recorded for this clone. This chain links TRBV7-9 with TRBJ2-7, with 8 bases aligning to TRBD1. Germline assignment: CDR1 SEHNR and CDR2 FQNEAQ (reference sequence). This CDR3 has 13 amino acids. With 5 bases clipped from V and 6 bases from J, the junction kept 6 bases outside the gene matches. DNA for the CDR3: TGTGCCAGCAGCCCCCGGACAGGGCGCGAGCAGTACTTC. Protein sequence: CASSPRTGREQYF. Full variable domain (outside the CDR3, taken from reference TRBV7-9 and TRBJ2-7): DTGVSQNPRHKITKRGQNVTFRCDPISEHNRLYWYRQTLGQGPEFLTYFQNEAQLEKSRLLSDRFSAERPKGSFSTLEIQRTEQGDSAMYLCASSPRTGREQYFGPGTRLTVT.

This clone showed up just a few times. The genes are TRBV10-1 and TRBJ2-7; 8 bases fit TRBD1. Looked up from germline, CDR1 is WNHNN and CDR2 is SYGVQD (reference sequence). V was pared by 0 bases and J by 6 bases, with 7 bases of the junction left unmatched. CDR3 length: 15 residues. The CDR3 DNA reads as TGCGCCAGCAGTGAGTCAGGGGCAGGGGGCTCCGAGCAGTACTTC. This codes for CASSESGAGGSEQYF.

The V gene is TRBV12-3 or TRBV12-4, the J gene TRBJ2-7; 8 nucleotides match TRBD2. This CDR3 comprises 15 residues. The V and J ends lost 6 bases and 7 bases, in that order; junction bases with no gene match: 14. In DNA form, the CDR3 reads TGTGCCAGCAGACGAGGCGGTAGCGGGACATGGGAGCAGTACTTC. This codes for CASRRGGSGTWEQYF.

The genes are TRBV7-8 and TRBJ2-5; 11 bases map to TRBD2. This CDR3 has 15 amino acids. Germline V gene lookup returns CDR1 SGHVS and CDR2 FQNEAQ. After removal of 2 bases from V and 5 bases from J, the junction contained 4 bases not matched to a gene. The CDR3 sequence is CASSLSASGRETQYF. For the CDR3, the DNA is TGTGCCAGCAGCTTATCAGCTAGCGGGAGGGAGACCCAGTACTTC.

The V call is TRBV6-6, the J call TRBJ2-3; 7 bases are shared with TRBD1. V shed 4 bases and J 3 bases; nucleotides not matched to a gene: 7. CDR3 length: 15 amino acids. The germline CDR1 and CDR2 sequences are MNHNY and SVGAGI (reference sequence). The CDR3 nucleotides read TGTGCCAGCAGTTTAGAGGGGGCAAAGACAGATACGCAGTATTTT. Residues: CASSLEGAKTDTQYF.

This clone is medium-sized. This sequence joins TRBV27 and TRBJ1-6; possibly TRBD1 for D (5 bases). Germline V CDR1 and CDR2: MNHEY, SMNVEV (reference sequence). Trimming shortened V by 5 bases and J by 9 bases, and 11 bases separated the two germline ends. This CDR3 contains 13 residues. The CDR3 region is CASSRDAPSPLHF. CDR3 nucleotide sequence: TGTGCCAGCAGTAGGGACGCACCTTCACCCCTCCACTTT.

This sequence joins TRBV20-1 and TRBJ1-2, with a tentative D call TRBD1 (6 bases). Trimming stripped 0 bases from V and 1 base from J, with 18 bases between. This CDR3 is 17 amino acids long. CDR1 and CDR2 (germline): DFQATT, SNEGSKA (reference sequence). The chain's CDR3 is CSARDEGRQESNYGYTF. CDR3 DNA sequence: TGCAGTGCTAGAGATGAAGGGCGACAGGAGAGTAACTATGGCTACACCTTC.